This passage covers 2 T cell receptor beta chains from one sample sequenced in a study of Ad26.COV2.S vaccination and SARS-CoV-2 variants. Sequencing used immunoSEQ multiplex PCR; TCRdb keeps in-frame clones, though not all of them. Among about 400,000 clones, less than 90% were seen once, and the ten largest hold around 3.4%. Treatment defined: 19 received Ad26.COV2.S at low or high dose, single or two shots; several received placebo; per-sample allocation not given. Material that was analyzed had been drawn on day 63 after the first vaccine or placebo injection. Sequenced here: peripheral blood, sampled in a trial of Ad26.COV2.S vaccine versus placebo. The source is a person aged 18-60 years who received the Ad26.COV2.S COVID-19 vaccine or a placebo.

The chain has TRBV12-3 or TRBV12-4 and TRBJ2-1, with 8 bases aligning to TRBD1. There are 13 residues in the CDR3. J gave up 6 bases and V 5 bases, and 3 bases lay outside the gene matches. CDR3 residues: CASSMDRANEQFF. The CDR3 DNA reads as TGTGCCAGCAGTATGGACAGGGCCAATGAGCAGTTCTTC.

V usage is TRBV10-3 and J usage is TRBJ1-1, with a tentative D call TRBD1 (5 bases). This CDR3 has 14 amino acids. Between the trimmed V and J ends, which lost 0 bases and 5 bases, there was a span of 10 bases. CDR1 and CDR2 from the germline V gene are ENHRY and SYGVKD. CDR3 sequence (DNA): TGTGCCATCAGTGAGTCCAGGGAGGTAACTGAAGCTTTCTTT. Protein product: CAISESREVTEAFF.